These 20 T cell receptor beta chains were all obtained from the same sample, sequenced in a study of cytomegalovirus exposure and HLA in healthy donors. Primers: 60 Vbeta forward and 13 Jbeta reverse. Libraries were prepared by immunoSEQ multiplex PCR; TCRdb keeps only in-frame clonotypes and omits some of them. The table has 130,000 or so clones, approximately 80% seen once. The sample taken for sequencing was PBMCs. The receptor source for this set is a female donor in good health and CMV-seropositive.

J is TRBJ2-1 and V is TRBV7-2, with 8 bases lining up with TRBD2. This CDR3 is built from 16 residues. CDR1 and CDR2 (germline): SGHTA, FQGNSA. The J segment lost 4 bases and the V segment lost 2 bases, leaving 7 bases of the junction unmatched. In DNA, the CDR3 is TGTGCCAGCAGCTTATCGTCCGGGGGGGGTTACAATGAGCAGTTCTTC. The encoded protein is CASSLSSGGGYNEQFF.

The chain employs TRBV2 and TRBJ1-6; possible D gene TRBD1, 6 bases. CDR1 SNHLY and CDR2 FYNNEI come from the germline V gene. The CDR3 consists of 13 residues. Trimming pared 6 bases from V and 8 bases from J, leaving 11 bases between. This chain's CDR3 is CASRQGKDSPLHF. DNA for the CDR3: TGTGCCAGCAGACAGGGAAAGGATTCACCCCTCCACTTT.

As regards this clone: Other nucleotide sequences from this sample produce the same CDR3. V usage is TRBV5-1 and J usage is TRBJ2-7; 13 bases line up with TRBD2. V lost 4 bases to trimming and J lost 4 bases; unmatched junction nucleotides: 5. Looked up from germline, CDR1 is SGHRS and CDR2 is YFSETQ. This CDR3 comprises 15 residues. This CDR3 is CASSPGLAGSYEQYF. As DNA, the CDR3 is TGCGCCAGCAGCCCGGGACTAGCGGGATCATACGAGCAGTACTTC. The full variable domain, completed using reference TRBV5-1 and TRBJ2-7, is KAGVTQTPRYLIKTRGQQVTLSCSPISGHRSVSWYQQTPGQGLQFLFEYFSETQRNKGNFPGRFSGRQFSNSRSEMNVSTLELGDSALYLCASSPGLAGSYEQYFGPGTRLTVT.

The rearrangement links TRBV6-1 to TRBJ1-2; 7 nucleotides align to TRBD1. The germline V gene encodes CDR1 MNHNS and CDR2 SASEGT. The CDR3 is made up of 14 amino acids. The J segment lost 4 bases and the V segment lost 2 bases, leaving 4 bases of the junction unmatched. The chain's CDR3 is CASSEHRGGYGYTF. The CDR3 DNA is TGTGCCAGCAGTGAACACAGGGGAGGCTATGGCTACACCTTC.

The V and J genes are TRBV11-3 and TRBJ2-1; D unclear. Per germline, CDR1 SGHNT and CDR2 YENEEA. The CDR3 totals 14 residues. With 5 bases removed from V and 6 bases from J, the gap between germline ends came to 14 bases. Here the CDR3 DNA reads TGTGCCAGCAGCCATACCGACTCGGGCAATGAGCAGTTCTTC. It yields the protein CASSHTDSGNEQFF.

This sequence joins TRBV18 and TRBJ1-2, with a weak D call TRBD1 (6 bases). This CDR3 is 15 amino acids long. V lost 3 bases to trimming and J lost 4 bases, with 15 bases between them. CDR1 and CDR2 from the germline V gene are KGHSH and LQKENI. In nucleotides, the CDR3 is TGTGCCAGCTCACCGCAGGACAGCTCCCTCTATGGCTACACCTTC. This codes for CASSPQDSSLYGYTF.

This clone was observed a few times. DNA of the CDR3: TGCGCCAGCAGGGCTAGCGGGGTGTACCAAGAGACCCAGTACTTC. Its protein is CASRASGVYQETQYF. V usage is TRBV5-1 and J usage is TRBJ2-5, with 9 bases fitting TRBD2. The CDR3 extends over 15 amino acids. Germline loops: CDR1 SGHRS, CDR2 YFSETQ. V shed 5 bases, J shed 0 bases, and the junction held 5 bases outside the gene matches.

The J gene is TRBJ2-2, the V gene TRBV7-9; 12 bases are a match to TRBD2. V trimming: 5 bases; J trimming: 6 bases; junction bases outside the gene matches: 7. Germline CDR1 is SEHNR and CDR2 is FQNEAQ (reference sequence). The CDR3 sequence is 16 residues long. CDR3 bases: TGTGCCAGCAGCATCCCGGGACTAGCGGGTTCCGGGGAGCTGTTTTTT. It codes for CASSIPGLAGSGELFF.

The CDR3 nucleotides read TGCAGCGGGAGGGGAGCGGGAGGGCCCAATGAGCAGTTCTTC. Its translation is CSGRGAGGPNEQFF. The rearrangement uses TRBV29-1 and TRBJ2-1; TRBD2 agrees at 10 bases. Per germline, CDR1 SQVTM and CDR2 ANQGSEA. The length of the CDR3 is 14 residues. Germline trimming cut 7 bases from V and 6 bases from J; bases unmatched to any gene: 9.

CDR3 coding DNA: TGTGCCAGCAGCCACAACAGGGGGCGCGGAGATACGCAGTATTTT. Amino acid sequence: CASSHNRGRGDTQYF. The J gene is TRBJ2-3, the V gene TRBV5-4; 9 bases fit TRBD1. CDR1 is SGHNT and CDR2 is YYREEE in the germline V gene (reference sequence). The CDR3 spans 15 residues. The junction had 8 bases not matched to a gene; V was cut back by 4 bases and J by 5 bases.

The chain is built from TRBV5-6 and TRBJ1-1; D is possibly TRBD1 (6 bases). CDR1 SGHDT and CDR2 YYEEEE come from the germline V gene. The CDR3 loop spans 11 amino acids. With 5 bases removed from V and 8 bases from J, the gap between germline ends came to 10 bases. The DNA of the CDR3 is TGTGCCAGCAGTTACACAGGGGAAGCTTTCTTT. The encoded protein is CASSYTGEAFF.

The chain has TRBV20-1 and TRBJ2-7; 7 bases line up with TRBD1. The CDR3 is 11 amino acids. Trimming removed 5 bases from V and 3 bases from J; junction bases left unmatched: 1. The germline gives CDR1 DFQATT, CDR2 SNEGSKA (reference sequence). The CDR3 is CSAQGDYEQYF. The CDR3, as DNA: TGCAGTGCTCAGGGGGACTACGAGCAGTACTTC.

The rearrangement uses TRBV7-3 and TRBJ2-1; 8 positions match TRBD2. Germline lookup yields CDR1 SGHTA and CDR2 FQGTGA. CDR3 size: 17 residues. V trimming: 0 bases; J trimming: 6 bases; junction bases outside the gene matches: 10. The CDR3 bases are TGTGCCAGCAGCTTAACTTTCGAGCGGGAGAGAAGCAATGAGCAGTTCTTC. Its translation: CASSLTFERERSNEQFF. The full variable domain, rest sourced from reference TRBV7-3 and TRBJ2-1, is GAGVSQTPSNKVTEKGKYVELRCDPISGHTALYWYRQSLGQGPEFLIYFQGTGAADDSGLPNDRFFAVRPEGSVSTLKIQRTERGDSAVYLCASSLTFERERSNEQFFGPGTRLTVL.

This clone came up once. The V and J genes are TRBV11-1 and TRBJ2-1; 9 nucleotides align to TRBD1. Trimming cost V 6 bases and J 1 base; bases outside gene matches: 7. The CDR3 extends over 16 amino acids. Germline-derived CDR1 and CDR2 are SGHAT and FQDESV (reference sequence). The CDR3 DNA is TGTGCCAGCAGTACAGGGGGCGCAGGGTCCTACAATGAGCAGTTCTTC. It specifies CASSTGGAGSYNEQFF.

The genes are TRBV29-1 and TRBJ2-7, with D possibly TRBD2 on 6 matching bases. The CDR3 is made up of 13 amino acids. V was pared by 3 bases and J by 6 bases, with 15 bases between. Germline values: CDR1 SQVTM, CDR2 ANQGSEA. CDR3 in DNA: TGCAGCGTTGAGGAGCGGGCTAGAGGCGAGCAGTACTTC. Translating it yields CSVEERARGEQYF.

This chain uses TRBV5-4 with TRBJ1-1; no reliable D call. V dropped 4 bases and J dropped 8 bases, with 18 bases sitting between them. The germline V gene has CDR1 SGHNT and CDR2 YYREEE (reference sequence). This CDR3 contains 14 residues. CDR3 in DNA: TGTGCCAGCAGCATTGGAGGTGAGAGGTCGGAAGCTTTCTTT. As protein: CASSIGGERSEAFF.

V and J are TRBV6-6 and TRBJ1-1, with 7 bases matching TRBD1. The J segment lost 7 bases and the V segment lost 5 bases, leaving 7 bases of the junction unmatched. The CDR3 contains 13 residues. CDR1 and CDR2 from the germline V gene are MNHNY and SVGAGI (reference sequence). The CDR3, as DNA: TGTGCCAGCAGTGACAGGGTCTTGGATGAAGCTTTCTTT. Its protein is CASSDRVLDEAFF.

This chain uses TRBV5-4 with TRBJ2-3, with 9 bases aligning to TRBD1. The J segment lost 4 bases and the V segment lost 1 base, leaving 7 bases of the junction unmatched. The CDR3 length is 16 residues. Germline V gives CDR1 SGHNT, CDR2 YYREEE (reference sequence). This CDR3 is CASSLFWGQGSDTQYF. The CDR3 region has the DNA TGTGCCAGCAGCTTGTTTTGGGGACAGGGATCAGATACGCAGTATTTT. Full variable domain (missing parts from reference TRBV5-4 and TRBJ2-3): ETGVTQSPTHLIKTRGQQVTLRCSSQSGHNTVSWYQQALGQGPQFIFQYYREEENGRGNFPPRFSGLQFPNYSSELNVNALELDDSALYLCASSLFWGQGSDTQYFGPGTRLTVL.

The DNA of the CDR3 is TGTGCCAGCAGCTTTTTTAACACGCCCCCTTCTGGGGCCAACGTCCTGACTTTC. Residues: CASSFFNTPPSGANVLTF. The J gene is TRBJ2-6, the V gene TRBV5-4; D not certain. This CDR3 spans 18 amino acids. The germline gives CDR1 SGHNT, CDR2 YYREEE (reference sequence). Trimming took 2 bases from V and 1 from J, leaving 16 bases between them. The variable domain in full, with the rest retrieved from reference TRBV5-4 and TRBJ2-6, is ETGVTQSPTHLIKTRGQQVTLRCSSQSGHNTVSWYQQALGQGPQFIFQYYREEENGRGNFPPRFSGLQFPNYSSELNVNALELDDSALYLCASSFFNTPPSGANVLTFGAGSRLTVL.

The table lists this clone with a count of one. The V call is TRBV5-8, the J call TRBJ2-7; TRBD1 might be the D (6 bases). The CDR3 has 13 residues. Trimming shortened V by 2 bases and J by 6 bases, and 12 bases separated the two germline ends. Germline CDR1 reads SGHTS; CDR2 reads YDEGEE. The CDR3 region has the DNA TGTGCCAGCAGCTTCTGGGGGCTCGGCGAGCAGTACTTC. Its protein product is CASSFWGLGEQYF.